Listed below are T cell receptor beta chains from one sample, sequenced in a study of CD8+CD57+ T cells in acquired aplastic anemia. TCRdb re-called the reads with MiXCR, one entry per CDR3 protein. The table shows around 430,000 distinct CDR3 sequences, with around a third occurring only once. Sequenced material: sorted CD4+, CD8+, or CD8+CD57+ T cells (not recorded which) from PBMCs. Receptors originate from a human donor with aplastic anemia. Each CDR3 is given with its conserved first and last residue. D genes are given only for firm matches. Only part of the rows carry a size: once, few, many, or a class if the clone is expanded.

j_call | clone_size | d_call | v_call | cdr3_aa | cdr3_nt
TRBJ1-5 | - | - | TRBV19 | CAWSLRDGQPQHF | TGTGCCTGGAGTTTAAGGGACGGTCAGCCCCAGCATTTT
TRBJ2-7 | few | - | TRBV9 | CASSPGGQATYEQYF | TGTGCCAGCAGCCCAGGGGGGCAGGCGACCTACGAGCAGTACTTC
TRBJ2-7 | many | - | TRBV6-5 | CASSYLESSYEQYF | TGTGCCAGCAGTTACCTCGAGAGCTCCTACGAGCAGTACTTC
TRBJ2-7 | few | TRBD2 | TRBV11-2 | CASSKREGSSYEQYF | TGTGCCAGCAGCAAGCGGGAGGGTAGCTCCTACGAGCAGTACTTC
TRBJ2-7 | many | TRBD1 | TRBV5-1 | CASTPRTGGFYEQYF | TGCGCCAGCACCCCCCGGACAGGGGGGTTCTACGAGCAGTACTTC
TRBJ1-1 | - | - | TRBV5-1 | CASSPENMNTEAFF | TGCGCCAGCAGTCCAGAAAACATGAACACTGAAGCTTTCTTT
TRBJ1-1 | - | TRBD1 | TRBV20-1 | CSASLPMTGMYTEAFF | TGCAGTGCTAGCCTCCCGATGACAGGGATGTACACTGAAGCTTTCTTT
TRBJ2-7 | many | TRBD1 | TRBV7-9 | CASSAPGQGSEQYF | TGTGCCAGCAGCGCACCGGGACAGGGCTCCGAGCAGTACTTC
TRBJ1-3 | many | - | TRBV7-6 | CASSLDWGPGHTIYF | TGTGCCAGCAGTCTAGACTGGGGCCCCGGCCACACCATATATTTT
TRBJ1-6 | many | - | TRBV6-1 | CASGRVRSPLHF | TGTGCCAGCGGCAGGGTGAGGTCACCCCTCCACTTT
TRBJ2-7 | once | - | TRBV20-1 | CSARDSNYEQYF | TGCAGTGCTAGGGACTCCAACTACGAGCAGTACTTC
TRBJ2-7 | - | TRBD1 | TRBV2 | CASIKGDRGSYEQYF | TGTGCCAGCATTAAAGGGGACAGGGGTTCCTACGAGCAGTACTTC
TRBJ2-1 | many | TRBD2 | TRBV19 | CASKRTSGEREQFF | TGTGCCAGCAAACGGACTAGCGGCGAGAGGGAGCAGTTCTTC
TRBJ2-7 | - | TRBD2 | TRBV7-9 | CASSPGLADYEQYF | TGTGCCAGCAGCCCGGGACTAGCGGACTACGAGCAGTACTTC
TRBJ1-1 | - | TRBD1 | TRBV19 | CASSIFQDRGRAFF | TGTGCCAGTAGTATATTTCAGGACAGGGGGCGAGCTTTCTTT
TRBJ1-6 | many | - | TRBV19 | CASSIYLGGNSPLHF | TGTGCCAGTAGTATCTACTTAGGGGGGAATTCACCCCTCCACTTT
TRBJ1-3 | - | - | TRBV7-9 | CASSLLGRSSGNTIYF | TGTGCCAGCAGCTTATTAGGGCGGAGCTCTGGAAACACCATATATTTT
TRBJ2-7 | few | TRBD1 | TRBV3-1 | CASSRTTGGSYEQYF | TGTGCCAGCAGCCGAACGACAGGGGGCTCCTACGAGCAGTACTTC
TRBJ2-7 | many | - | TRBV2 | CASSVAGGSYEQYF | TGTGCCAGCAGTGTTGCGGGCGGATCCTACGAGCAGTACTTC
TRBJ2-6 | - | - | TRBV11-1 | CASSDPRSSGANVLTF | TGTGCCAGCAGCGACCCTCGGAGCTCTGGGGCCAACGTCCTGACTTTC
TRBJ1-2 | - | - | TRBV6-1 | CASSEAGGTF | TGTGCCAGCAGTGAAGCGGGGGGGACCTTC
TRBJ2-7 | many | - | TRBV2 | CASSQGDSEQYF | TGTGCCAGCAGCCAAGGGGACTCCGAGCAGTACTTC
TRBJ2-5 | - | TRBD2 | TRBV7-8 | CASSKGLAGGETQYF | TGTGCCAGCAGCAAGGGACTAGCGGGAGGAGAGACCCAGTACTTC
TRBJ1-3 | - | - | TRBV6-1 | CASFGSGNTIYF | TGTGCCAGCTTCGGCTCTGGAAACACCATATATTTT
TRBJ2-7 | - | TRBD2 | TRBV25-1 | CASSEYAGGTYEQYF | TGTGCCAGCAGTGAATATGCCGGGGGGACTTACGAGCAGTACTTC
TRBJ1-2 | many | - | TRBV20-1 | CSARVSRGFSGYTF | TGCAGTGCTAGAGTATCCAGGGGTTTCTCTGGCTACACCTTC
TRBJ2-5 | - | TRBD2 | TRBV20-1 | CSATPLAGKETQYF | TGCAGTGCTACCCCCCTAGCGGGGAAAGAGACCCAGTACTTC
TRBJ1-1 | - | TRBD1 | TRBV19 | CASREGQGLTEAFF | TGTGCCAGTAGAGAAGGACAGGGACTCACTGAAGCTTTCTTT
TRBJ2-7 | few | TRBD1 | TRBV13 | CASSKTGPTPSYEQYF | TGTGCCAGCAGCAAGACAGGGCCTACACCTTCCTACGAGCAGTACTTC
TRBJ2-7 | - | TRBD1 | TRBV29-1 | CSRDLNRGPSEQYF | TGCAGTCGTGACCTCAACAGGGGTCCGAGCGAGCAGTACTTC
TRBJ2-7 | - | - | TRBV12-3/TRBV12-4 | CASSLIGTPSYEQYF | TGTGCCAGCAGTTTAATAGGGACACCATCCTACGAGCAGTACTTC
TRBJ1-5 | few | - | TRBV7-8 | CASSLVGGYSNQPQHF | TGTGCCAGCAGCTTAGTTGGGGGCTATAGCAATCAGCCCCAGCATTTT
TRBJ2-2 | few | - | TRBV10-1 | CASSVKYGPQGNTGELFF | TGCGCCAGCAGTGTAAAATACGGGCCCCAAGGGAATACCGGGGAGCTGTTTTTT
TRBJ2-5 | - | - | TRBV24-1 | CATSDLCASSPGLATQYF | -
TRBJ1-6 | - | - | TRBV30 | CAWARGQLHF | TGTGCCTGGGCCCGGGGTCAACTCCACTTT
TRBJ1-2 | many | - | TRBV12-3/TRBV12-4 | CASTSGLGNYGYTF | TGTGCCAGCACTTCAGGGTTAGGGAACTATGGCTACACCTTC
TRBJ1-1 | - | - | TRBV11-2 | CASSQTPGRVNTEAFF | TGTGCCAGCAGCCAGACTCCGGGCAGAGTGAACACTGAAGCTTTCTTT
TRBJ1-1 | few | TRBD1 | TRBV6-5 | CASSYADRVDTEAFF | TGTGCCAGCAGTTACGCAGACAGGGTTGACACTGAAGCTTTCTTT
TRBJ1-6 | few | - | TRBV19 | CASSPDSHNSPLHF | TGTGCCAGCTCACCGGACAGCCACAATTCACCCCTCCACTTT
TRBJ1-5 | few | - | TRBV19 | CASSILRESNQPQHF | TGTGCCAGTAGTATTCTCAGGGAAAGCAATCAGCCCCAGCATTTT
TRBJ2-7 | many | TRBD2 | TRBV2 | CASSDLRGRDYEQYF | TGTGCCAGCAGTGATCTCCGGGGGAGGGACTACGAGCAGTACTTC
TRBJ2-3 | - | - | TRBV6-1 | CASSPNDYKQHF | TGTGCCAGCAGCCCAAACGACTATAAACAACATTTT
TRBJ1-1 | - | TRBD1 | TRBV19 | CASSGATGQDTEAFF | TGTGCCAGTAGTGGGGCGACAGGGCAGGACACTGAAGCTTTCTTT
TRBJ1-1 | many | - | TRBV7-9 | CASSLADGHHTEAFF | TGTGCCAGCAGCTTAGCGGACGGACACCACACTGAAGCTTTCTTT
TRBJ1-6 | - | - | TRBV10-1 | CASRLAPRGSYNSPLHF | TGCGCCAGCAGACTCGCCCCCCGGGGCTCCTATAATTCACCCCTCCACTTT
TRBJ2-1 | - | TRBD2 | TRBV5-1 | CASSLALAGYEQFF | TGCGCCAGCAGCTTGGCCCTAGCGGGGTATGAGCAGTTCTTC
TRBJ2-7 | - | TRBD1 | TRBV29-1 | CSVCDRDGRDREQYF | TGCAGCGTTTGTGACAGGGACGGCCGGGACAGGGAGCAGTACTTC
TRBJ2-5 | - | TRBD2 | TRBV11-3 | CASSLGASGTETQYF | TGTGCCAGCAGCTTAGGGGCTAGCGGGACTGAGACCCAGTACTTC
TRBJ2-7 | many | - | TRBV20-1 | CSARAGMLSYEQYF | TGCAGTGCTAGAGCCGGTATGCTTTCCTACGAGCAGTACTTC
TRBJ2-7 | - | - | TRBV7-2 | CASKPGPDYEQYF | TGTGCCAGCAAACCGGGTCCGGACTACGAGCAGTACTTC
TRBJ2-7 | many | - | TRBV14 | CASSHVSYEQYF | TGTGCCAGCAGCCATGTCTCCTACGAGCAGTACTTC
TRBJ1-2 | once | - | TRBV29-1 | CSVVVTAVITF | TGCAGCGTTGTTGTGACAGCCGTTATCACCTTC
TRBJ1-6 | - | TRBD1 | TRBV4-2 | CASSPPWGQENNSPLHF | TGTGCCAGCAGCCCCCCTTGGGGACAGGAGAATAATTCACCCCTCCACTTT
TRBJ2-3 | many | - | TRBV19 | CASSIRDTQYF | TGTGCCAGTAGTATTCGAGATACGCAGTATTTT
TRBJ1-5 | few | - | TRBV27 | CASSSGRSSGQPQHF | TGTGCCAGCAGTTCCGGACGCTCCTCTGGGCAGCCCCAGCATTTT
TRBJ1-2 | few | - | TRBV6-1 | CASSPSKGLYGYTF | TGTGCCAGCAGTCCTTCGAAGGGACTGTATGGCTACACCTTC
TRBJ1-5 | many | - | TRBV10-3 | CAISESTKHYSNQPQHF | TGTGCCATCAGTGAGTCGACAAAACATTATAGCAATCAGCCCCAGCATTTT
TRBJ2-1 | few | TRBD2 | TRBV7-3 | CASSLSGNTYNEQFF | TGTGCCAGCAGCCTTAGCGGGAATACCTACAATGAGCAGTTCTTC
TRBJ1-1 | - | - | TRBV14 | CASSQVLENTEAFF | TGTGCCAGCAGCCAAGTATTGGAAAACACTGAAGCTTTCTTT
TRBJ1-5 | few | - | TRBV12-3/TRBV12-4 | CASNLRRTVGNQPQHF | TGTGCCAGCAACCTAAGAAGGACAGTCGGCAATCAGCCCCAGCATTTT